A single sample is the source of the 5 T cell receptor beta chains below, sequenced in a study of blood T cell repertoires in COVID-19. Produced via immunoSEQ multiplex PCR; TCRdb's table is partial and in-frame only. The data hold hundreds of thousands of clones, with 70% to 90% observed a single time. Sequenced material: PBMCs or T cells enriched from blood (not recorded which). The receptors shown here come from a woman in her 40s who had recovered from COVID-19.

The gene calls are TRBV6-1 and TRBJ2-5; D is undetermined. Deletions cut 3 bases from V and 2 bases from J, with 7 bases between. The CDR3 runs to 13 residues. In germline, CDR1 is MNHNS, CDR2 SASEGT. Here the CDR3 reads CASSDSLQETQYF. Here the CDR3 DNA reads TGTGCCAGCAGTGACAGTCTGCAAGAGACCCAGTACTTC.

The chain has TRBV28 and TRBJ1-5; D gene unclear. With 6 bases removed from V and 4 bases from J, the gap between germline ends came to 4 bases. Germline V gene data show CDR1 as MDHEN and CDR2 as SYDVKM. This CDR3 is 11 amino acids long. CDR3 in DNA: TGTGCCAGCAGCACTAATCAGCCCCAGCATTTT. Its protein product is CASSTNQPQHF.

The chain joins TRBV5-1 to TRBJ2-3, with TRBD2 matching 11 bases. Germline V CDR1 and CDR2: SGHRS, YFSETQ. Germline trimming cut 0 bases from V and 5 bases from J; bases unmatched to any gene: 5. CDR3 length: 16 residues. The CDR3 DNA sequence: TGCGCCAGCAGCTTGGGACTAGCGGGGACGGGAGATACGCAGTATTTT. Amino acids: CASSLGLAGTGDTQYF.

The chain employs TRBV2 and TRBJ2-7; the match to TRBD1 covers 8 bases. The CDR3 is made up of 15 amino acids. Germline V gives CDR1 SNHLY, CDR2 FYNNEI. The V and J ends lost 6 bases and 6 bases, in that order; junction bases with no gene match: 13. The CDR3 DNA reads as TGTGCCAGCAGCGAGGACAGGGATGAGATTTTCGAGCAGTACTTC. It specifies CASSEDRDEIFEQYF. Drawing the rest from reference TRBV2 and TRBJ2-7, the complete variable domain is EPEVTQTPSHQVTQMGQEVILRCVPISNHLYFYWYRQILGQKVEFLVSFYNNEISEKSEIFDDQFSVERPDGSNFTLKIRSTKLEDSAMYFCASSEDRDEIFEQYFGPGTRLTVT.

Here the CDR3 reads CASSLSTETQYF. The CDR3 nucleotides read TGTGCCAGCAGTTTAAGCACGGAGACCCAGTACTTC. The chain has TRBV12-3 or TRBV12-4 and TRBJ2-5; D gene uncertain. V lost 2 bases to trimming and J lost 5 bases, with 6 bases between them. The CDR3 covers 12 residues.